Each of the 32 T cell receptor beta chains below was sequenced from the same sample in a study of T cell changes during pregnancy in multiple sclerosis. Method: immunoSEQ multiplex PCR; TCRdb's copy keeps in-frame clones and lacks some. Among 70,000 to 95,000 clones listed, about 93% were seen once. This specimen was peripheral blood, taken in the first trimester of pregnancy. These receptors all come from a female donor with multiple sclerosis, enrolled in a pregnancy study.

The CDR3 DNA sequence: TGTGCCAGCAGCTTAGTATTCGAGGGGGCTGGAGGCTACACCTTC. Its protein is CASSLVFEGAGGYTF. The chain is built from TRBV7-9 and TRBJ1-2; 7 bases map to TRBD1. The junction had 10 bases not matched to a gene; V was cut back by 1 base and J by 8 bases. This CDR3 has 15 amino acids. Per the germline V gene, CDR1 is SEHNR and CDR2 is FQNEAQ (reference sequence).

This sequence joins TRBV10-3 and TRBJ2-1; a possible D gene is TRBD2 (6 bases). V gave up 10 bases and J gave up 2 bases, with 18 bases separating them. The CDR3 is 15 amino acids. Germline loops: CDR1 ENHRY, CDR2 SYGVKD. The DNA of the CDR3 is TGTGCCACCTGTCTTGGGAGGCTAGCCTACAATGAGCAGTTCTTC. It encodes CATCLGRLAYNEQFF.

The chain carries TRBV29-1 and TRBJ2-5; a weak D match, TRBD2 (5 bases). V lost 6 bases and J 0 bases, leaving 14 bases between the germline ends. The CDR3 loop spans 14 amino acids. Per germline, CDR1 SQVTM and CDR2 ANQGSEA. CDR3 nucleotide sequence: TGCAGCGTACGAGGAGCGGCCTACCAAGAGACCCAGTACTTC. Translated, it gives CSVRGAAYQETQYF.

The J gene is TRBJ2-3, the V gene TRBV9; 8 bases are a match to TRBD2. V was pared by 4 bases and J by 2 bases, with 12 bases of the junction left unmatched. Germline CDR1 reads SGDLS; CDR2 reads YYNGEE. There are 17 residues in the CDR3. The CDR3 nucleotides are TGTGCCAGCAGCCCGGGGGGGATGGGCGGGATCACAGATACGCAGTATTTT. It codes for CASSPGGMGGITDTQYF.

CDR3 loop: CASSPGVAGGRAKNIQYF. DNA of the CDR3: TGCGCCAGCAGCCCCGGGGTAGCGGGGGGCCGGGCCAAAAACATTCAGTACTTC. The rearrangement uses TRBV4-1 and TRBJ2-4, with TRBD2 identical over 10 bases. The germline V gene has CDR1 MGHRA and CDR2 YSYEKL. V lost 4 bases to trimming and J lost 1 base; unmatched junction nucleotides: 10. This CDR3 contains 18 residues.

This rearrangement joins TRBV19 to TRBJ2-2, with D unresolved. The CDR3 is 12 amino acids. The V and J ends lost 6 bases and 5 bases respectively, with 7 bases between them. Germline V lookup: CDR1 LNHDA, CDR2 SQIVND (reference sequence). CDR3 in amino acids: CASRARTGELFF. The CDR3 DNA follows: TGTGCCAGTAGGGCGAGGACCGGGGAGCTGTTTTTT.

This chain links TRBV19 with TRBJ2-1, with D hard to call. Germline V lookup: CDR1 LNHDA, CDR2 SQIVND (reference sequence). This CDR3 region has 12 residues. V lost 10 bases, J lost 8 bases, and 15 bases lay in between. CDR3 residues: CATETRGYEQFF. The CDR3 region has the DNA TGTGCCACCGAAACCCGAGGCTATGAGCAGTTCTTC.

This chain connects TRBV4-1 to TRBJ2-3, with D tentatively TRBD2 (5 bases). Trimming shortened V by 2 bases and J by 0 bases, and 18 bases separated the two germline ends. Germline V lookup: CDR1 MGHRA, CDR2 YSYEKL. This CDR3 comprises 18 residues. The CDR3: CASSQLTVRWTSTDTQYF. CDR3 in DNA: TGCGCCAGCAGCCAACTCACCGTCCGGTGGACTAGCACAGATACGCAGTATTTT.

This clone was seen only a few times. The CDR3 coding sequence is TGTGCCAGCAGTGAAACGAGAGGCTACACCTTC. This gives the protein CASSETRGYTF. V is TRBV2 and J is TRBJ1-2; D call uncertain. V lost 2 bases, J lost 8 bases, and 6 bases lay in between. CDR1 and CDR2 (germline): SNHLY, FYNNEI. The CDR3 runs to 11 residues.

Regarding this clone: Distinct nucleotide sequences in the sample also encode this CDR3. The J gene is TRBJ1-5, the V gene TRBV7-9; D is undetermined. There are 15 residues in the CDR3. Looked up from germline, CDR1 is SEHNR and CDR2 is FQNEAQ (reference sequence). V was trimmed by 6 bases and J by 4 bases, leaving 16 bases between them. CDR3 sequence: CASSSTASGNQPQHF. CDR3 bases: TGTGCCAGCAGTTCAACCGCTAGCGGGAATCAGCCCCAGCATTTT. Using reference TRBV7-9 and TRBJ1-5 for the parts outside the CDR3, the full variable domain is DTGVSQNPRHKITKRGQNVTFRCDPISEHNRLYWYRQTLGQGPEFLTYFQNEAQLEKSRLLSDRFSAERPKGSFSTLEIQRTEQGDSAMYLCASSSTASGNQPQHFGDGTRLSIL.

The chain carries TRBV4-1 and TRBJ1-1; 7 bases are shared with TRBD1. The CDR3 totals 15 residues. Unmatched junction bases numbered 4, after V lost 0 bases and J lost 3 bases. Germline V gene sequence: CDR1 MGHRA, CDR2 YSYEKL. The CDR3 region has the DNA TGCGCCAGCAGCCAAGAATGGCAGGGGGACACTGAAGCTTTCTTT. It specifies CASSQEWQGDTEAFF.

The chain has TRBV27 and TRBJ1-1; D is undetermined. CDR1 and CDR2 (germline): MNHEY, SMNVEV (reference sequence). The V gene lost 4 bases and the J gene lost 3 bases, with 24 bases spanning the gap. This CDR3 contains 18 residues. CDR3 DNA sequence: TGTGCCAGCAGTTCGATTGGTGGACTCCCGATAAGGGACACTGAAGCTTTCTTT. Its protein is CASSSIGGLPIRDTEAFF.

The CDR3 DNA reads TGTGCCAGCAGTTACGGGGGCGCGGGTGGCTACACCTTC. Protein product: CASSYGGAGGYTF. This chain connects TRBV6-5 to TRBJ1-2; possible D gene TRBD1, 6 bases. The CDR3 loop spans 13 amino acids. V gave up 2 bases and J gave up 7 bases, with 11 bases separating them. Per the germline V gene, CDR1 is MNHEY and CDR2 is SVGAGI.

The gene calls are TRBV19 and TRBJ1-4; D remains ambiguous. V was shortened by 9 bases and J by 0 bases, with 11 bases between the two germline ends. The CDR3 is made up of 14 amino acids. The germline V gene has CDR1 LNHDA and CDR2 SQIVND (reference sequence). CDR3 sequence: CASTHFATNEKLFF. The CDR3 DNA reads as TGTGCCAGCACACATTTTGCAACTAATGAAAAACTGTTTTTT.

V usage is TRBV9 and J usage is TRBJ2-2, with D unresolved. Trimming left V 4 bases short and J 3 bases short, with 10 bases between. CDR1 and CDR2 (germline): SGDLS, YYNGEE. The CDR3 length is 14 residues. CDR3 sequence: CASSPDTYTGELFF. As DNA, the CDR3 is TGTGCCAGCAGCCCCGACACCTACACCGGGGAGCTGTTTTTT.

The rearrangement joins TRBV7-6 to TRBJ2-5; maybe TRBD2 (5 bases). CDR1 is SGHVS and CDR2 is FNYEAQ in the germline V gene. V was cut by 1 base and J by 2 bases, with 11 bases left in between. The CDR3 spans 15 residues. CDR3 sequence: CASSLDPLAQETQYF. Written as DNA, the CDR3 is TGTGCCAGCAGCTTAGACCCCCTAGCACAAGAGACCCAGTACTTC. The full variable domain, completed using reference TRBV7-6 and TRBJ2-5, is GAGVSQSPRYKVTKRGQDVALRCDPISGHVSLYWYRQALGQGPEFLTYFNYEAQQDKSGLPNDRFSAERPEGSISTLTIQRTEQRDSAMYRCASSLDPLAQETQYFGPGTRLLVL.

The chain combines TRBV30 with TRBJ1-2; 12 bases are shared with TRBD1. V was pared by 7 bases and J by 5 bases, with 8 bases of the junction left unmatched. Germline loops: CDR1 GTSNPN, CDR2 SVGIG (reference sequence). The CDR3 runs 14 residues. The CDR3 loop reads CAFQGTGGGYGYTF. The CDR3 bases are TGTGCCTTCCAGGGGACAGGGGGCGGGTATGGCTACACCTTC.

The count of this clone is one. The chain links TRBV5-4 to TRBJ2-1, with TRBD2 matching over 9 bases. In germline, CDR1 is SGHNT, CDR2 YYREEE (reference sequence). CDR3 length: 15 amino acids. V lost 2 bases and J lost 3; bases outside the gene matches: 3. CDR3 bases: TGTGCCAGCAGCTTTAGCGGGGGTCTCTACAATGAGCAGTTCTTC. This sequence encodes CASSFSGGLYNEQFF.

Written as DNA, the CDR3 is TGTGCCAGCAGTTTACGTTCAGGGGGCATCTATGGCTACACCTTC. Residues: CASSLRSGGIYGYTF. The V gene is TRBV27, the J gene TRBJ1-2; 8 positions agree with TRBD1. V lost 2 bases to trimming and J lost 4 bases; unmatched junction nucleotides: 6. Germline assignment: CDR1 MNHEY and CDR2 SMNVEV (reference sequence). This CDR3 spans 15 amino acids.

The chain carries TRBV5-4 and TRBJ1-2; maybe TRBD1 (6 bases). CDR3 length: 15 residues. The germline CDR1 and CDR2 sequences are SGHNT and YYREEE (reference sequence). V lost 4 bases and J lost 2, with 15 bases in between. In DNA, the CDR3 is TGTGCCAGCAGCCCTGTATCAGGGGAGAACTATGGCTACACCTTC. Amino acids: CASSPVSGENYGYTF.

The rearrangement joins TRBV7-8 to TRBJ1-1; D might be TRBD1 (6 bases). CDR3 size: 14 residues. V lost 3 bases and J 8 bases, leaving 16 bases between the germline ends. Germline CDR1 SGHVS, CDR2 FQNEAQ. The CDR3 spells CASSFRGGDEEAFF. The CDR3 nucleotides are TGTGCCAGCAGCTTCCGAGGGGGGGATGAGGAAGCTTTCTTT.

The chain is built from TRBV19 and TRBJ2-1; D gene uncertain. The CDR3 is 13 amino acids. V gave up 3 bases and J gave up 5 bases, with 8 bases separating them. The germline V gene has CDR1 LNHDA and CDR2 SQIVND (reference sequence). CDR3 sequence reads: CASSMSRDNEQFF. The CDR3 nucleotides read TGTGCCAGTAGTATGTCCCGGGACAATGAGCAGTTCTTC.

In regard to this clone: The sample holds other DNA sequences that translate to the same CDR3. CDR3 protein: CASSQGMNTEAFF. The CDR3 DNA reads TGTGCCAGCAGCCAGGGGATGAACACTGAAGCTTTCTTT. The chain uses TRBV9 and TRBJ1-1; perhaps TRBD1 as D (6 bases). CDR3 length equals 13 residues. V was trimmed by 4 bases and J by 0 bases, leaving 7 bases between them. Germline CDR1 SGDLS, CDR2 YYNGEE.

This clone was seen just once. The chain combines TRBV9 with TRBJ1-3, with a tentative D call TRBD1 (6 bases). In germline, CDR1 is SGDLS, CDR2 YYNGEE. The CDR3 spans 16 residues. V gave up 4 bases and J gave up 0 bases, with 14 bases separating them. CDR3 residues: CASSLLQGFSGNTIYF. DNA for the CDR3: TGTGCCAGCAGCCTCCTACAGGGTTTCTCTGGAAACACCATATATTTT.

The rearrangement uses TRBV11-1 and TRBJ2-7; 11 bases are shared with TRBD2. The CDR3 loop spans 16 amino acids. The trim removed 5 bases at V and 5 bases at J, leaving 11 bases unmatched. Germline CDR1 and CDR2: SGHAT and FQDESV (reference sequence). The CDR3 coding sequence is TGTGCCAGCAGCGCCTCGCGGCTAGCGGGGGGAGACGAGCAGTACTTC. It is translated as CASSASRLAGGDEQYF.

The chain links TRBV25-1 to TRBJ2-1; no definite D call. Trimming pared 2 bases from V and 6 bases from J, leaving 14 bases between. Germline V CDR1 and CDR2: MGHDK, SYGVNS. The CDR3 spans 15 residues. The CDR3 reads CASSEPNPAANEQFF. CDR3 DNA sequence: TGTGCCAGCAGTGAACCCAATCCGGCGGCCAATGAGCAGTTCTTC.

The chain carries TRBV19 and TRBJ1-1; D may be TRBD1 (6 bases). The germline V gene has CDR1 LNHDA and CDR2 SQIVND (reference sequence). Trimming stripped 6 bases from V and 6 bases from J, with 23 bases between. This CDR3 spans 16 amino acids. CDR3 coding DNA: TGTGCCAGTAGCCTGGACGCATCAAAGGGGGTCCCTGAAGCTTTCTTT. It is translated as CASSLDASKGVPEAFF.

The V and J genes are TRBV9 and TRBJ1-2; D is perhaps TRBD1 (6 bases). The ends were cut back, 4 bases at V and 2 bases at J, with 18 bases in the middle. Germline CDR1 SGDLS, CDR2 YYNGEE. The CDR3 runs to 16 residues. CDR3 in amino acids: CASSPSGGGANYGYTF. CDR3 coding DNA: TGTGCCAGCAGCCCCAGTGGTGGGGGCGCGAACTATGGCTACACCTTC. The full variable domain, with the rest looked up from reference TRBV9 and TRBJ1-2, is DSGVTQTPKHLITATGQRVTLRCSPRSGDLSVYWYQQSLDQGLQFLIQYYNGEERAKGNILERFSAQQFPDLHSELNLSSLELGDSALYFCASSPSGGGANYGYTFGSGTRLTVV.

CDR3 region: CASSGIRDRAFNSPLHF. The CDR3, as DNA: TGTGCCAGTAGTGGAATCCGGGACAGGGCTTTCAATTCACCCCTCCACTTT. This chain links TRBV19 with TRBJ1-6, with 9 bases lining up with TRBD1. The V segment lost 5 bases and the J segment 7 bases; nucleotides outside the gene matches: 12. CDR1 is LNHDA and CDR2 is SQIVND in the germline V gene (reference sequence). The CDR3 totals 17 residues.

The rearrangement joins TRBV7-9 to TRBJ2-2, with D unresolved. CDR1 is SEHNR and CDR2 is FQNEAQ in the germline V gene (reference sequence). The CDR3 is made up of 13 amino acids. V was shortened by 2 bases and J by 4 bases, with 5 bases between the two germline ends. CDR3 nucleotides: TGTGCCAGCAGCTTAATGGCCACCGGGGAGCTGTTTTTT. As protein: CASSLMATGELFF.

The chain employs TRBV2 and TRBJ2-7; possible D gene TRBD1, 5 bases. The CDR3 runs 14 residues. V lost 0 bases and J 2 bases, leaving 8 bases between the germline ends. Germline CDR1 and CDR2: SNHLY and FYNNEI. CDR3 amino acids: CASSEAGPPYEQYF. The DNA of the CDR3 is TGTGCCAGCAGTGAAGCGGGGCCACCCTACGAGCAGTACTTC.

V and J are TRBV7-2 and TRBJ2-3, with 11 bases matching TRBD2. Trimming removed 1 base from V and 2 bases from J; junction bases left unmatched: 11. Germline assignment: CDR1 SGHTA and CDR2 FQGNSA. The CDR3 consists of 19 residues. CDR3 sequence reads: CASSLVLPSGGTNTDTQYF. CDR3 nucleotides: TGTGCCAGCAGCTTAGTGTTGCCTAGCGGGGGGACTAACACAGATACGCAGTATTTT.